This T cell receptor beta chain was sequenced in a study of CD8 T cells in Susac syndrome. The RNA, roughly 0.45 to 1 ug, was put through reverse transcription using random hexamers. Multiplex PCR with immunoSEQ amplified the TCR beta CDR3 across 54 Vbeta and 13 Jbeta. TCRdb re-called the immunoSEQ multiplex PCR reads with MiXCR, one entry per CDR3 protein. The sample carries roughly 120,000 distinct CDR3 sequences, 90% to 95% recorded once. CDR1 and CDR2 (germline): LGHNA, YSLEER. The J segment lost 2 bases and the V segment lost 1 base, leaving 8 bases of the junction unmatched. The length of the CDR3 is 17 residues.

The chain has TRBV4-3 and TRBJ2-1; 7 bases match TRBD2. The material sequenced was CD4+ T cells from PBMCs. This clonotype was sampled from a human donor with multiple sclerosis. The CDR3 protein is CASSQVTASGAYNEQFF. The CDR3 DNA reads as TGCGCCAGCAGCCAAGTTACGGCTAGCGGAGCCTACAATGAGCAGTTCTTC.